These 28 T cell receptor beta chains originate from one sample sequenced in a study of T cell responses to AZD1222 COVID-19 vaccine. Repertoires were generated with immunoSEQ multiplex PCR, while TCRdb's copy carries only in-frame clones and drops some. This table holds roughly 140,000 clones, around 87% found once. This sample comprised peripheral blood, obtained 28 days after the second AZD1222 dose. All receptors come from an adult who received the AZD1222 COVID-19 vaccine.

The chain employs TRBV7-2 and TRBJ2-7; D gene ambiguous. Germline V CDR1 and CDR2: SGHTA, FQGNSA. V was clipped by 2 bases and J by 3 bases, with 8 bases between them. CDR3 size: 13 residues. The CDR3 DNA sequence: TGTGCCAGCAGCTTAACGGACCTCTACGAGCAGTACTTC. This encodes CASSLTDLYEQYF. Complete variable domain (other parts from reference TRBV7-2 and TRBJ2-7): GAGVSQSPSNKVTEKGKDVELRCDPISGHTALYWYRQSLGQGLEFLIYFQGNSAPDKSGLPSDRFSAERTGGSVSTLTIQRTQQEDSAVYLCASSLTDLYEQYFGPGTRLTVT.

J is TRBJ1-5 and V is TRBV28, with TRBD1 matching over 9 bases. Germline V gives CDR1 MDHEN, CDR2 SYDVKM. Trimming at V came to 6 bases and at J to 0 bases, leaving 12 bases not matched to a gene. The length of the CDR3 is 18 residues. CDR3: CASSRDRATLYSNQPQHF. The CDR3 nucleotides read TGTGCCAGCAGCCGGGACAGGGCGACCTTATATAGCAATCAGCCCCAGCATTTT.

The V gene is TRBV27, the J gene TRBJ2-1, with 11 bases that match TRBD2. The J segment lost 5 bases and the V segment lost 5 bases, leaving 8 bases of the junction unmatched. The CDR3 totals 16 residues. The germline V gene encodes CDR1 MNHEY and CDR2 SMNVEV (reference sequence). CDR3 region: CASSLLSGRANNEQFF. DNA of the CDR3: TGTGCCAGCAGTCTACTTAGCGGGAGGGCCAACAATGAGCAGTTCTTC.

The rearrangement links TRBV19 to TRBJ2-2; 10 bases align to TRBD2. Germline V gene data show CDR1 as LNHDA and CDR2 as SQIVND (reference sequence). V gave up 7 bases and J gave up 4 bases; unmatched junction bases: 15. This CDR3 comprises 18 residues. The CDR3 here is CASNGEGLAGESTGELFF. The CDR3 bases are TGTGCCAGTAACGGAGAAGGGCTAGCGGGAGAGAGCACCGGGGAGCTGTTTTTT.

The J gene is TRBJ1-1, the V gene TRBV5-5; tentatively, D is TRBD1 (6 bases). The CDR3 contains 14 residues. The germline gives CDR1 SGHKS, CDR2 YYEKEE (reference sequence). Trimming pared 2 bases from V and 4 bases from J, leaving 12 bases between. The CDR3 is CASSLERGGTEAFF. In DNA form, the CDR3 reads TGTGCCAGCAGCTTAGAAAGAGGGGGCACTGAAGCTTTCTTT. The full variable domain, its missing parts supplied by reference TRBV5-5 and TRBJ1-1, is DAGVTQSPTHLIKTRGQQVTLRCSPISGHKSVSWYQQVLGQGPQFIFQYYEKEERGRGNFPDRFSARQFPNYSSELNVNALLLGDSALYLCASSLERGGTEAFFGQGTRLTVV.

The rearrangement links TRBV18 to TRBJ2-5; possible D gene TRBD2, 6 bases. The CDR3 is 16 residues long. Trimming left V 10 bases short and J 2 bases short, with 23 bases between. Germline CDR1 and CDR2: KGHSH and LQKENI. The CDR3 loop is CATRRVGGDPQETQYF. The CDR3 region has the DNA TGTGCCACCCGACGGGTGGGAGGAGATCCACAAGAGACCCAGTACTTC.

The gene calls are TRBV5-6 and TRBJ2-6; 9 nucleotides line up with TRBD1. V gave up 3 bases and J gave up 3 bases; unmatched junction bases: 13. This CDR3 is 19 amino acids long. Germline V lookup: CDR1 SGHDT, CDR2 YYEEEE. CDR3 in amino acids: CASSSLSGQGQFGANVLTF. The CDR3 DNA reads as TGTGCCAGCAGCTCATTATCGGGACAGGGACAATTTGGGGCCAACGTCCTGACTTTC.

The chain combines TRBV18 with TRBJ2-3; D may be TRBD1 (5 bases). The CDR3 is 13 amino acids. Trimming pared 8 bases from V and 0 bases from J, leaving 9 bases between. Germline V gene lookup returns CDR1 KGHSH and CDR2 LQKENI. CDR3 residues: CASHRSSTDTQYF. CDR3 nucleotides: TGTGCCAGCCACAGGTCTAGCACAGATACGCAGTATTTT.

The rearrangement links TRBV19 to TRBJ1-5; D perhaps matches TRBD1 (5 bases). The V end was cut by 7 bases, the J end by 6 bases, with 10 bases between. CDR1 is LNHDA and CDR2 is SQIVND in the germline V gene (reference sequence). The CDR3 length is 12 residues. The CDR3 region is CASNSGGQPQHF. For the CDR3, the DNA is TGTGCCAGTAATAGCGGGGGTCAGCCCCAGCATTTT.

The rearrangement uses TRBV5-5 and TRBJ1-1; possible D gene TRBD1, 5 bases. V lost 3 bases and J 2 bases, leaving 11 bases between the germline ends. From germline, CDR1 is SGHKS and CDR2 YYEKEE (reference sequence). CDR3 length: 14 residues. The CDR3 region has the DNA TGTGCCAGCAGCTCGCAAACAGGAAACACTGAAGCTTTCTTT. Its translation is CASSSQTGNTEAFF.

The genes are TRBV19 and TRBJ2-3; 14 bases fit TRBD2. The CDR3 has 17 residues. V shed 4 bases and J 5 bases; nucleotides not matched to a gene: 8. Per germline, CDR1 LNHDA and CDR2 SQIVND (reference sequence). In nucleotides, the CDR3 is TGTGCCAGTAGTACGGGGACTAGCGGGAGTCGAATAGATACGCAGTATTTT. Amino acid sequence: CASSTGTSGSRIDTQYF.

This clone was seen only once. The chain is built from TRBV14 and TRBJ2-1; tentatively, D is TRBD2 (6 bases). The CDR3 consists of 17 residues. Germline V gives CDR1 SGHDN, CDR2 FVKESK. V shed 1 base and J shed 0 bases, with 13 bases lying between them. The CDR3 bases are TGTGCCAGCAGCCAAGTGATCGGGAGAAGCTCCTACAATGAGCAGTTCTTC. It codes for CASSQVIGRSSYNEQFF.

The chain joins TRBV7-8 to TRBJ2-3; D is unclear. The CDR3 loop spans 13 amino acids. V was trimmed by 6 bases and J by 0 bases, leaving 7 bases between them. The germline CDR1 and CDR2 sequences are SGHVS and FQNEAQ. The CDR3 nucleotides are TGTGCCAGCAGTAAGCCTAGCACAGATACGCAGTATTTT. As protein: CASSKPSTDTQYF.

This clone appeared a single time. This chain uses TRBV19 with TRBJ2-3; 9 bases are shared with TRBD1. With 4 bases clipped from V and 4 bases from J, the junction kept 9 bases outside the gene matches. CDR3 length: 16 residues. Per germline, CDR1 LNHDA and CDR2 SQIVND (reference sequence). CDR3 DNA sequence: TGTGCCAGTAGTAGTCAACAGGGGGCATCGGCAGATACGCAGTATTTT. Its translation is CASSSQQGASADTQYF.

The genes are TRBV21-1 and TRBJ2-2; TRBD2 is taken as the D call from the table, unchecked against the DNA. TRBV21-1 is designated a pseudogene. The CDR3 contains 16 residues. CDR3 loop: CASINTSGQNTGELFF. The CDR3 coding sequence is TGTGCCAGCATCAACACTAGCGGGCAGAACACCGGGGAGCTGTTTTTT.

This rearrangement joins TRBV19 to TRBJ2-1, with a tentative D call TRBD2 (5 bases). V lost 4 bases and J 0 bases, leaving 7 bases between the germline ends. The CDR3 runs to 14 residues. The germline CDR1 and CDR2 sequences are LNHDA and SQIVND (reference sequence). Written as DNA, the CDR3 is TGTGCCAGTAGTACCGGACTCTCCTACAATGAGCAGTTCTTC. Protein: CASSTGLSYNEQFF.

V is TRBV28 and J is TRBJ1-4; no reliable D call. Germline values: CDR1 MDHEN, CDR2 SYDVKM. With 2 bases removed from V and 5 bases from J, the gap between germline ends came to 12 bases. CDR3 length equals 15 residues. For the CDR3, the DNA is TGTGCCAGCAGTTTACAGGTTGGAGGGAATGAAAAACTGTTTTTT. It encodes CASSLQVGGNEKLFF.

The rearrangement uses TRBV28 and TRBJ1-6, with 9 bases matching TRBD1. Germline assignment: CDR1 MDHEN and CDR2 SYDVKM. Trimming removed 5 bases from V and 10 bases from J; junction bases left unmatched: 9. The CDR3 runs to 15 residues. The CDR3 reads CASSQPGQGNSPLHF. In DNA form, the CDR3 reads TGTGCCAGCAGTCAACCGGGACAGGGTAACTCACCCCTCCACTTT.

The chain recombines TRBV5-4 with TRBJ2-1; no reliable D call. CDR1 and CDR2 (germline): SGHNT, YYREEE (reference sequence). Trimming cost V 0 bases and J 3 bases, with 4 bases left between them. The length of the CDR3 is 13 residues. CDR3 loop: CASSLGDYNEQFF. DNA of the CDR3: TGTGCCAGCAGCTTGGGGGACTACAATGAGCAGTTCTTC.

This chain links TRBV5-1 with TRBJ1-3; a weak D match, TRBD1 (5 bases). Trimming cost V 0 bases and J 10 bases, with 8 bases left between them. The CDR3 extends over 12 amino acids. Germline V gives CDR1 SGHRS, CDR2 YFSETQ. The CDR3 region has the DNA TGCGCCAGCAGCTTGGATGGGGGGACCATATATTTT. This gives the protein CASSLDGGTIYF.

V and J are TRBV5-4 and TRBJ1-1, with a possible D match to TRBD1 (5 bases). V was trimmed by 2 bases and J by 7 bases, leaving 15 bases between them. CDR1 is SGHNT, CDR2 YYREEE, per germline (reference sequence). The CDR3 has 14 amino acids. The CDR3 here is CASSLRTQGREAFF. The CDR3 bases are TGTGCCAGCAGCTTAAGAACGCAGGGACGTGAAGCTTTCTTT.

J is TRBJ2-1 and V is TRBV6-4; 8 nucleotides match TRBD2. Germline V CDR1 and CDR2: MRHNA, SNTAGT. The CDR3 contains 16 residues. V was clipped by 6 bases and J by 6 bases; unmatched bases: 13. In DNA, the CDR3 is TGTGCCAGCAGCGGGAGGGGGGGGCTATCCCCCAATGAGCAGTTCTTC. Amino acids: CASSGRGGLSPNEQFF.

CDR3 in amino acids: CASSSPSGTNNEQFF. DNA for the CDR3: TGTGCCAGCAGTAGCCCTAGCGGGACTAACAATGAGCAGTTCTTC. The chain links TRBV6-5 to TRBJ2-1, with 9 nucleotides matching TRBD2. V shed 5 bases, J shed 5 bases, and the junction held 7 bases outside the gene matches. This CDR3 region has 15 residues. Germline CDR1 reads MNHEY; CDR2 reads SVGAGI.

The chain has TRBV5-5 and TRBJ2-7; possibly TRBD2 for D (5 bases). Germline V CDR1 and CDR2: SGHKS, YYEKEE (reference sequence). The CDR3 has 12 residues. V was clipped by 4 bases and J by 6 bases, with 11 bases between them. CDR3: CASSIGGVEQYF. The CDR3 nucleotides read TGTGCCAGCAGCATCGGAGGCGTCGAGCAGTACTTC.

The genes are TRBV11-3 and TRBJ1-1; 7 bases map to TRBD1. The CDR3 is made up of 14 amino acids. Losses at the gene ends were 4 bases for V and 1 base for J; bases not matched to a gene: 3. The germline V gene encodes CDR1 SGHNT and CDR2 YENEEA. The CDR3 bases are TGTGCCAGCAGCTCGGGACAGAAGAACACTGAAGCTTTCTTT. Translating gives CASSSGQKNTEAFF. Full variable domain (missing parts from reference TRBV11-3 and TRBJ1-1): EAGVVQSPRYKIIEKKQPVAFWCNPISGHNTLYWYLQNLGQGPELLIRYENEEAVDDSQLPKDRFSAERLKGVDSTLKIQPAELGDSAVYLCASSSGQKNTEAFFGQGTRLTVV.

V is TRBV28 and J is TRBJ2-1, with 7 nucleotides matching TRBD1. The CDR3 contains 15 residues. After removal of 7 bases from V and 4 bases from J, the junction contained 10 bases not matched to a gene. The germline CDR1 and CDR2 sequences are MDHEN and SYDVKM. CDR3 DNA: TGTGCCAGCAATTCCGGGGACAGTGGTTACAATGAGCAGTTCTTC. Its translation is CASNSGDSGYNEQFF.

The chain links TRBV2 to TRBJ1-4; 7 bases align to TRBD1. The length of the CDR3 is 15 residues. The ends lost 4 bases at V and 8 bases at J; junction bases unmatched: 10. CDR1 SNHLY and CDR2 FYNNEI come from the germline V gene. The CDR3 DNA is TGTGCCAGCAGTGTGACAGGGTTGGCAGGAGAAAAACTGTTTTTT. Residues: CASSVTGLAGEKLFF.

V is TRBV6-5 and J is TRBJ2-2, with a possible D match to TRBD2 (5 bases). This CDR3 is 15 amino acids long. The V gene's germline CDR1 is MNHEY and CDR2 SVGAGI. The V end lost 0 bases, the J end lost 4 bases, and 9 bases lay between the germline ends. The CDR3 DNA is TGTGCCAGCAGTTACTCAGGAGGAGCCACCGGGGAGCTGTTTTTT. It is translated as CASSYSGGATGELFF.